This T cell receptor (beta chain) was obtained from a study of T cells after yellow fever vaccination. Findings of the study overall: Compared with primary, the secondary response was weaker and peaked at day 5, not 15. Of the clonotypes, a small share occurred in both CD4 and CD8 compartments. Boosting was followed by the reappearance of most primary-vaccination clones (roughly 95% CD4, around 90% CD8).

Remarks on this clonotype: Its specificity is unknown.

Researchers made TCR cDNA using 5'RACE template switching, and this step added a universal primer site and UMIs. TCRdb reprocessed the 5' RACE reads with MiXCR, giving one entry per CDR3 protein. In the table there are 500,000 to 650,000 distinct CDR3 sequences, roughly an eighth of which are singletons. The germline V gene has CDR1 SEHNR and CDR2 FQNEAQ (reference sequence). Trimming removed 4 bases at V and 3 bases at J, with 7 bases between. CDR3 length equals 12 residues. The source is a man aged 30 to 45 who received the YFV17D yellow fever vaccine. J is TRBJ2-7 and V is TRBV7-9, with D unresolved. This specimen consisted of PBMCs, obtained on the day of the yellow fever booster vaccination. The CDR3 DNA sequence: TGTGCCAGCAGCTGGGTAGACTACGAGCAGTACTTC. Translating gives CASSWVDYEQYF.